The source of this T cell receptor (beta chain) is a study of pediatric ulcerative colitis. The study, taken as a whole, reports: No controls had the two rectal clonotypes shared by ulcerative colitis patients. Rectal repertoires separated controls, mild-moderate and acute severe colitis.

The trim removed 6 bases at V and 5 bases at J, leaving 7 bases unmatched. Germline CDR1 reads MDHEN; CDR2 reads SYDVKM. This CDR3 comprises 14 residues. On this clone: Its specificity is unknown.

Some clones are missing from TCRdb's copy, which holds only in-frame ones; the method was immunoSEQ multiplex PCR. The sample carries more than 50,000 clones, more than 75% recorded once. Colonoscopy and blood draw happened at the same time. Input material: blood. This clonotype originated in a boy aged 5-17 years who was a control in a study of pediatric ulcerative colitis. The chain has TRBV28 and TRBJ1-1; 9 bases line up with TRBD1. CDR3 DNA: TGTGCCAGCAGACCGGGACAGGGATATACTGAAGCTTTCTTT. This codes for CASRPGQGYTEAFF.